These 25 T cell receptor beta chains were sequenced from one sample in a study of identical twins. Via MiXCR, TCRdb re-called the 5' RACE reads, giving one row per CDR3 protein. The sample records just over 450,000 distinct CDR3 sequences, approximately 15% being singletons. These data were also reused for a study on yellow fever vaccine responses in identical twins.

The sequenced sample consisted of CD4+ T cells sorted from blood. The receptors originated from a woman younger than 35 in good health.

This clonotype was found many times. The CDR3 DNA sequence: TGCAGTGCTACCCAGGGGAACACTGAAGCTTTCTTT. This gives the protein CSATQGNTEAFF. The gene calls are TRBV20-1 and TRBJ1-1; the D gene is possibly TRBD1 (5 bases). Per germline, CDR1 DFQATT and CDR2 SNEGSKA (reference sequence). CDR3 length: 12 residues. V gave up 4 bases and J gave up 1 base, with 7 bases separating them.

The chain is built from TRBV7-8 and TRBJ2-2; a possible D gene is TRBD2 (6 bases). The CDR3 runs to 15 residues. Deletions cut 0 bases from V and 4 bases from J, with 9 bases between. Germline lookup yields CDR1 SGHVS and CDR2 FQNEAQ. The CDR3 sequence is CASSLAGRSTGELFF. CDR3 DNA sequence: TGTGCCAGCAGCTTAGCCGGGAGAAGCACCGGGGAGCTGTTTTTT. Supplemented by reference TRBV7-8 and TRBJ2-2, the full variable domain reads GAGVSQSPRYKVAKRGQDVALRCDPISGHVSLFWYQQALGQGPEFLTYFQNEAQLDKSGLPSDRFFAERPEGSVSTLKIQRTQQEDSAVYLCASSLAGRSTGELFFGEGSRLTVL.

The rearrangement links TRBV20-1 to TRBJ2-7; 7 bases line up with TRBD2. This CDR3 comprises 14 residues. The germline V gene has CDR1 DFQATT and CDR2 SNEGSKA (reference sequence). The junction had 10 bases not matched to a gene; V was cut back by 2 bases and J by 6 bases. CDR3 nucleotides: TGCAGTGCTAGAAGGGGCGGGAGAACGGGCGAGCAGTACTTC. Translation gives CSARRGGRTGEQYF.

This clonotype was seen ten or more times. This sequence joins TRBV10-3 and TRBJ2-5; 8 nucleotides line up with TRBD1. CDR1 is ENHRY, CDR2 SYGVKD, per germline. There are 14 residues in the CDR3. Unmatched junction bases numbered 5, after V lost 6 bases and J lost 2 bases. Here the CDR3 DNA reads TGTGCCATCAGACCGGGACAGGATCAAGAGACCCAGTACTTC. It translates to CAIRPGQDQETQYF.

This clonotype was counted only a few times. The V gene is TRBV20-1, the J gene TRBJ2-5, with a weak D call TRBD1 (5 bases). Germline V gene lookup returns CDR1 DFQATT and CDR2 SNEGSKA (reference sequence). V lost 6 bases to trimming and J lost 2 bases, with 13 bases between them. The CDR3 runs 13 residues. CDR3 DNA sequence: TGCAGTGCCCCCTCTAGGGGTCAAGAGACCCAGTACTTC. This encodes CSAPSRGQETQYF.

This clonotype turned up a few times. This chain joins TRBV7-6 and TRBJ2-3, with TRBD2 matching over 8 bases. The CDR3 is made up of 17 amino acids. V shed 5 bases, J shed 2 bases, and the junction held 12 bases outside the gene matches. Germline CDR1 and CDR2: SGHVS and FNYEAQ. CDR3 nucleotide sequence: TGTGCCAGCAGCCTCGGGACTAGGAAGGGACCCACAGATACGCAGTATTTT. This translates into CASSLGTRKGPTDTQYF.

The table lists this clonotype with many counts. The gene calls are TRBV5-1 and TRBJ2-1, with D possibly TRBD2 on 6 matching bases. Deletions cut 0 bases from V and 8 bases from J, with 15 bases between. This CDR3 comprises 15 residues. Germline V gives CDR1 SGHRS, CDR2 YFSETQ. In nucleotides, the CDR3 is TGCGCCAGCAGCTTGGATTCTCCTAGCGACCATGAGCAGTTCTTC. It encodes CASSLDSPSDHEQFF.

This clonotype was seen many times. The J gene is TRBJ2-7, the V gene TRBV6-5, with 8 bases aligning to TRBD1. The V and J ends lost 2 bases and 2 bases, in that order; junction bases with no gene match: 5. CDR3 length: 15 amino acids. Germline lookup yields CDR1 MNHEY and CDR2 SVGAGI. The CDR3 region is CASSYRTGIPYEQYF. As DNA, the CDR3 is TGTGCCAGCAGTTACCGGACAGGGATCCCCTACGAGCAGTACTTC.

The chain employs TRBV7-9 and TRBJ2-3; 9 bases are a match to TRBD1. Germline-derived CDR1 and CDR2 are SEHNR and FQNEAQ (reference sequence). The CDR3 extends over 15 amino acids. V gave up 8 bases and J gave up 2 bases; unmatched junction bases: 8. The CDR3 DNA reads as TGTGCCAGCGGACTCGGGGACAGGGTCACAGATACGCAGTATTTT. This gives the protein CASGLGDRVTDTQYF.

V and J are TRBV18 and TRBJ2-1; tentative D call: TRBD1 (6 bases). Trimming stripped 2 bases from V and 0 bases from J, with 11 bases between. CDR1 KGHSH and CDR2 LQKENI come from the germline V gene. The CDR3 is made up of 16 amino acids. CDR3 residues: CASSPLGGPSYNEQFF. CDR3 DNA sequence: TGTGCCAGCTCACCATTAGGGGGTCCCTCCTACAATGAGCAGTTCTTC.

This clonotype came up once. The chain recombines TRBV13 with TRBJ2-1, with D perhaps TRBD2 (5 bases). Germline-derived CDR1 and CDR2 are PRHDT and FYEKMQ (reference sequence). This CDR3 spans 15 amino acids. Trimming took 1 base from V and 3 from J, leaving 10 bases between them. The CDR3 DNA is TGTGCCAGCAGCTTAGCCCAGCGGCGCTACAATGAGCAGTTCTTC. Amino acid sequence: CASSLAQRRYNEQFF.

This chain links TRBV11-2 with TRBJ2-1, with 9 bases aligning to TRBD2. V lost 5 bases to trimming and J lost 3 bases; unmatched junction nucleotides: 8. The CDR3 totals 16 residues. Germline lookup yields CDR1 SGHAT and CDR2 FQNNGV. In DNA form, the CDR3 reads TGTGCCAGCAGCCCTTCTAGCGGGACACTCTACAATGAGCAGTTCTTC. Encoded protein: CASSPSSGTLYNEQFF.

This clonotype was counted between two and nine times. The J gene is TRBJ2-7, the V gene TRBV19; the D gene could be TRBD1 or TRBD2 (7 bases each). The length of the CDR3 is 16 residues. Trimming left V 3 bases short and J 3 bases short, with 18 bases between. The germline gives CDR1 LNHDA, CDR2 SQIVND (reference sequence). The CDR3 DNA sequence: TGTGCCAGTAGTATGGGAGCGGCAGGGGGGGTCTACGAGCAGTACTTC. Its protein is CASSMGAAGGVYEQYF.

This clonotype was seen more than once but under ten times. This rearrangement joins TRBV20-1 to TRBJ2-5; D is unclear. The CDR3 has 13 amino acids. Germline loops: CDR1 DFQATT, CDR2 SNEGSKA (reference sequence). The V end lost 3 bases, the J end lost 2 bases, and 10 bases lay between the germline ends. In DNA form, the CDR3 reads TGCAGTGCTAGTTTCTCAGGACAAGAGACCCAGTACTTC. Encoded protein: CSASFSGQETQYF.

This CDR3 is CAIRSSGDTQYF. As DNA, the CDR3 is TGTGCCATCAGGTCCTCCGGAGATACGCAGTATTTT. The chain combines TRBV10-3 with TRBJ2-3; D ambiguous. V lost 6 bases to trimming and J lost 5 bases, with 9 bases between them. The germline gives CDR1 ENHRY, CDR2 SYGVKD. The CDR3 length is 12 residues.

This clonotype was counted ten times or more. The gene calls are TRBV20-1 and TRBJ2-1; 7 bases line up with TRBD2. Germline CDR1 is DFQATT and CDR2 is SNEGSKA (reference sequence). Trimming removed 6 bases from V and 3 bases from J; junction bases left unmatched: 11. The CDR3 consists of 15 residues. The CDR3 bases are TGCAGTGCACGACCCTTAGCGGGCGTCTACAATGAGCAGTTCTTC. Translating it yields CSARPLAGVYNEQFF.

The chain employs TRBV5-1 and TRBJ2-2; D unresolved. This CDR3 contains 17 residues. Germline V gives CDR1 SGHRS, CDR2 YFSETQ. Trimming removed 5 bases at V and 5 bases at J, with 22 bases between. DNA for the CDR3: TGCGCCAGCAGGCCCCTCTCCGTTGGGCTCGGGACCGGGGAGCTGTTTTTT. Residues: CASRPLSVGLGTGELFF.

This clonotype was detected ten times or more. The V and J genes are TRBV29-1 and TRBJ1-5; D is ambiguous. CDR1 is SQVTM and CDR2 is ANQGSEA in the germline V gene. With 4 bases removed from V and 1 base from J, the gap between germline ends came to 8 bases. The CDR3 spans 13 residues. Here the CDR3 DNA reads TGCAGCGTTGTTTTGGGGAGCAATCAGCCCCAGCATTTT. This sequence encodes CSVVLGSNQPQHF.

Ten or more counts support this clonotype. The chain combines TRBV4-3 with TRBJ2-7, with D perhaps matching TRBD2 (6 bases). Germline V gene data show CDR1 as LGHNA and CDR2 as YSLEER. The CDR3 consists of 14 residues. V lost 0 bases, J lost 6 bases, and 12 bases lay in between. The CDR3 coding sequence is TGCGCCAGCAGCCAAGACCTGGCGGGGACCGAGCAGTACTTC. Translating gives CASSQDLAGTEQYF.

This clonotype has more than one count but fewer than ten. The genes are TRBV3-1 and TRBJ2-7; tentatively, D is TRBD1 (5 bases). The CDR3 runs to 15 residues. The ends were cut back, 0 bases at V and 6 bases at J, with 15 bases in the middle. Germline V CDR1 and CDR2: LGHDT, YNNKEL (reference sequence). The CDR3 loop is CASSQDMEKGREQYF. The CDR3 region has the DNA TGTGCCAGCAGCCAAGACATGGAGAAGGGGCGCGAGCAGTACTTC.

This clonotype was seen more than once but under ten times. The chain combines TRBV11-2 with TRBJ1-2, with D unclear. The germline CDR1 and CDR2 sequences are SGHAT and FQNNGV. CDR3 length: 15 residues. V lost 5 bases and J 5 bases, leaving 18 bases between the germline ends. The chain's CDR3 is CASSLSDRRFYGYTF. CDR3 sequence (DNA): TGTGCCAGCAGCCTATCAGACCGAAGATTTTATGGCTACACCTTC.

The rearrangement uses TRBV2 and TRBJ1-5, with 9 positions matching TRBD1. Germline-derived CDR1 and CDR2 are SNHLY and FYNNEI. Trimming at V came to 7 bases and at J to 7 bases, leaving 5 bases not matched to a gene. The CDR3 spans 13 residues. CDR3 in DNA: TGTGCCAGCAAGGGACAGGGAATCCAGCCCCAGCATTTT. Amino acid sequence: CASKGQGIQPQHF.

There are a few counts of this clonotype. Its ends do not fully match the called genes, so a read error is possible. The gene calls are TRBV6-1 and TRBJ1-6; TRBD1 aligns across 10 bases. Germline V CDR1 and CDR2: MNHNS, SASEGT. CDR3 length equals 14 residues. CDR3 sequence: CASGEGTGVSPLHF. The DNA for the CDR3 is TGTGCCAGCGGTGAAGGGACAGGGGTTTCACCCCTCCACTTT.

This clonotype was seen a handful of times. The V and J genes are TRBV11-2 and TRBJ2-6; tentative D call: TRBD1 (6 bases). CDR3 length: 19 residues. Trimming pared 2 bases from V and 2 bases from J, leaving 19 bases between. Germline V gives CDR1 SGHAT, CDR2 FQNNGV. CDR3 coding DNA: TGTGCCAGCAGCTTAAGGTTGAGGCCAGGGGAGACTGGGGCCAACGTCCTGACTTTC. Its protein is CASSLRLRPGETGANVLTF.

This clonotype was observed a few times. The rearrangement links TRBV24-1 to TRBJ2-2, with D possibly TRBD1 on 5 matching bases. The CDR3 has 17 residues. The germline CDR1 and CDR2 sequences are KGHDR and SFDVKD. Trimming cost V 7 bases and J 4 bases, with 21 bases left between them. For the CDR3, the DNA is TGTGCCACCAGCTCTTTCTATAAGAAGGGGTCCACCGGGGAGCTGTTTTTT. Its protein product is CATSSFYKKGSTGELFF.